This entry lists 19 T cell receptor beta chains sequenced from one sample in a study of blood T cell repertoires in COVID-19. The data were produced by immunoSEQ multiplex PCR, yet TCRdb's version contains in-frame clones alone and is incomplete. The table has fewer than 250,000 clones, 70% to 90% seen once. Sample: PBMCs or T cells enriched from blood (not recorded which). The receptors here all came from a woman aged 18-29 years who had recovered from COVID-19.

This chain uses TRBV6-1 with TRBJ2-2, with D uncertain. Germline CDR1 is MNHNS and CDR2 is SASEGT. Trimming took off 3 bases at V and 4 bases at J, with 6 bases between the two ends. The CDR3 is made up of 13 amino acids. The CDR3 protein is CASSDWSTGELFF. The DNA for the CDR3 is TGTGCCAGCAGTGATTGGAGCACCGGGGAGCTGTTTTTT.

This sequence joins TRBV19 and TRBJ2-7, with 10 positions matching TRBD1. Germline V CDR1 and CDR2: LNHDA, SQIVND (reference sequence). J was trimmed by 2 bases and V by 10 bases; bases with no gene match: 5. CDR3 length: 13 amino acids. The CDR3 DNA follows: TGTGCCACCACCGGGACAGGGGCCTACGAGCAGTACTTC. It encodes CATTGTGAYEQYF.

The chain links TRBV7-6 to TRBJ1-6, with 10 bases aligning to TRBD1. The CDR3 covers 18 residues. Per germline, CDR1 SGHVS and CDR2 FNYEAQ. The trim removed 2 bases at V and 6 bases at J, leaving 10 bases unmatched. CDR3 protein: CASSLQRGTGALNSPLHF. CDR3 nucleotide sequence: TGTGCCAGCAGCTTACAACGGGGGACAGGGGCCCTTAATTCACCCCTCCACTTT.

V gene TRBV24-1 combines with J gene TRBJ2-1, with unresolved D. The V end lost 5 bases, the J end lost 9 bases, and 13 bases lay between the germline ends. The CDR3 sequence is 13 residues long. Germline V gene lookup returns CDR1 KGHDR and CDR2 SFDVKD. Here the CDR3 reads CATSGSQSGEQFF. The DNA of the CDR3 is TGTGCCACCAGTGGGTCTCAATCCGGTGAGCAGTTCTTC.

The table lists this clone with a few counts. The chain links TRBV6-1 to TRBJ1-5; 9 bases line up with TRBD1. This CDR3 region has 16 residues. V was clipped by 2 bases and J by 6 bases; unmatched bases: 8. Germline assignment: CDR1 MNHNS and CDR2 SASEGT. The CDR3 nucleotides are TGTGCCAGCAGTGAATACCCGGGACAGGGAGGTCAGCCCCAGCATTTT. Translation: CASSEYPGQGGQPQHF.

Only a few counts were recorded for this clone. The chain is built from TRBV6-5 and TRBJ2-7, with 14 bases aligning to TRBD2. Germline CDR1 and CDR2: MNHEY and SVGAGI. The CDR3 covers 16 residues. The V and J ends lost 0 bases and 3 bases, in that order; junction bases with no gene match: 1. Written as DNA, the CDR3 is TGTGCCAGCAGTTACTCGGGACTAGCGGGGGACTACGAGCAGTACTTC. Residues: CASSYSGLAGDYEQYF.

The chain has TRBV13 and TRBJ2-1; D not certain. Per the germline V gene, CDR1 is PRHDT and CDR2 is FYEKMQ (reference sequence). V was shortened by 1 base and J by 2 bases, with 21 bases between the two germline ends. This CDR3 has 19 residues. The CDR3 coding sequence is TGTGCCAGCAGCTTAGCCCGTCCCCGTAGTCTAGGTCCCTACAATGAGCAGTTCTTC. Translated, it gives CASSLARPRSLGPYNEQFF.

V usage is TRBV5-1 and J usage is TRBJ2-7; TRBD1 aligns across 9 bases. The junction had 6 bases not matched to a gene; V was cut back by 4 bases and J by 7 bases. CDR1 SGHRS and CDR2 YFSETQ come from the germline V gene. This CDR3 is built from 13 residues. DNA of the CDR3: TGCGCCAGCAGCCCGGGGACAGGGAAGGAGCAGTACTTC. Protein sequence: CASSPGTGKEQYF.

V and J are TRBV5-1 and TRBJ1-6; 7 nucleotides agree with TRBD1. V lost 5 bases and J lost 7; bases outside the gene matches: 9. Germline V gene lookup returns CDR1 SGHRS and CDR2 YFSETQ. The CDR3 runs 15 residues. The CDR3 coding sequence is TGCGCCAGCAGTGGGCTAGGGACAGACAATTCACCCCTCCACTTT. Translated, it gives CASSGLGTDNSPLHF. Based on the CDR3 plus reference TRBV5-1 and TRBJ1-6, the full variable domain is KAGVTQTPRYLIKTRGQQVTLSCSPISGHRSVSWYQQTPGQGLQFLFEYFSETQRNKGNFPGRFSGRQFSNSRSEMNVSTLELGDSALYLCASSGLGTDNSPLHFGNGTRLTVT.

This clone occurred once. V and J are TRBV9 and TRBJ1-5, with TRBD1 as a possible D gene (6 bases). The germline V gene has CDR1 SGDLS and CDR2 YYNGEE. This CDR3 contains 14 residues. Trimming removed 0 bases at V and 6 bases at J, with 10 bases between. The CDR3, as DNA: TGTGCCAGCAGCGTAGATTCCAGGGGTCAGCCCCAGCATTTT. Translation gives CASSVDSRGQPQHF.

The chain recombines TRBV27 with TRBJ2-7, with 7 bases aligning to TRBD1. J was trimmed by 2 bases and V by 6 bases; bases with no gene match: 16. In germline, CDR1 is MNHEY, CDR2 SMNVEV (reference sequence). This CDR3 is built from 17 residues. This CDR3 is CASSPLAPQGKPYEQYF. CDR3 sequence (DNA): TGTGCCAGCAGCCCCCTAGCCCCACAGGGGAAGCCCTACGAGCAGTACTTC.

DNA for the CDR3: TGCGCCAGCAGCCTGGGGACAGGGGGAGAAAACACCATATATTTT. Protein product: CASSLGTGGENTIYF. The V and J genes are TRBV5-1 and TRBJ1-3, with 11 bases aligning to TRBD1. Germline CDR1 reads SGHRS; CDR2 reads YFSETQ. Unmatched junction bases numbered 6, after V lost 4 bases and J lost 6 bases. This CDR3 comprises 15 residues.

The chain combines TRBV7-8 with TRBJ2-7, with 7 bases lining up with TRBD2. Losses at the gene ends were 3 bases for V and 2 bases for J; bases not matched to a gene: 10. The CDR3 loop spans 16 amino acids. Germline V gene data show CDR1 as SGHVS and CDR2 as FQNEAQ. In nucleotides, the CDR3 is TGTGCCAGCAGCTTGCCCCTGGGGGGAGGGACCTACGAGCAGTACTTC. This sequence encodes CASSLPLGGGTYEQYF.

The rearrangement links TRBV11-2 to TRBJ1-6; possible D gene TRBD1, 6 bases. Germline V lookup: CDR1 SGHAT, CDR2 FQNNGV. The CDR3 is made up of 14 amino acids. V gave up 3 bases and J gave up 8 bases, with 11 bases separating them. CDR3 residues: CASSLNRAYSPLHF. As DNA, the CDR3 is TGTGCCAGCAGCTTGAACAGGGCCTATTCACCCCTCCACTTT.

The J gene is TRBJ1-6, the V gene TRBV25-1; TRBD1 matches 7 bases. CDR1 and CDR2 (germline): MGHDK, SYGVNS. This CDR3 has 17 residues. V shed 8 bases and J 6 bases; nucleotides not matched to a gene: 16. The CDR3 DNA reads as TGTGCCAGCGAAGACAGGGAACGGGGCCTCGGTAATTCACCCCTCCACTTT. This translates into CASEDRERGLGNSPLHF.

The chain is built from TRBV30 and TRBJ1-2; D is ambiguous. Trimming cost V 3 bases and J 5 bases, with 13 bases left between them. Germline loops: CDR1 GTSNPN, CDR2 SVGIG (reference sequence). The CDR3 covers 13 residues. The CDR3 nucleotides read TGTGCCTGGAGCCCACACAGTATATATGGCTACACCTTC. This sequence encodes CAWSPHSIYGYTF.

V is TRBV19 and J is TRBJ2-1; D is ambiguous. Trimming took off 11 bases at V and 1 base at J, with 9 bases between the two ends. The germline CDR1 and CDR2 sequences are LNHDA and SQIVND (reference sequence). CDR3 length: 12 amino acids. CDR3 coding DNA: TGTGCCGCCAGTTCTTCCTACAATGAGCAGTTCTTC. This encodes CAASSSYNEQFF.

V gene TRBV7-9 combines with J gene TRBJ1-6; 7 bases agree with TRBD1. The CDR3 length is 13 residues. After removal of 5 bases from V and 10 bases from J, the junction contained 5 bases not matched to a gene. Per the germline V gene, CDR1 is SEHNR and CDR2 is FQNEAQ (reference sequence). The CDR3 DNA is TGTGCCAGCAGCCCCGACAGGGTATCACCCCTCCACTTT. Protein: CASSPDRVSPLHF.

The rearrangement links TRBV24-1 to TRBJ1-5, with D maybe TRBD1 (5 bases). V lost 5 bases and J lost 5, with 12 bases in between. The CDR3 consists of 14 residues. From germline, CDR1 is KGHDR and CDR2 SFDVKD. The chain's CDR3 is CATSGRGGHQPQHF. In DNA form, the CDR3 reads TGTGCCACCAGTGGGAGGGGAGGTCATCAGCCCCAGCATTTT.